The T cell receptor beta chain under discussion was sequenced for a study of cytomegalovirus exposure and HLA in healthy donors. Study outcomes and limitations: About 87% or about 30% of the time was how often most TCR beta V segments were productive, according to an earlier analysis. The later analysis indicated that the majority of CMV-associated TCR beta chains appeared HLA-restricted.

Trimming shortened V by 7 bases and J by 1 base, and 13 bases separated the two germline ends. Germline CDR1 reads MNHEY; CDR2 reads SVGAGI. The CDR3 is made up of 14 amino acids. Turning to this clone: Its specificity is unknown.

Everyone who donated was a healthy bone marrow donor. The PCR employed 60 Vbeta primers together with 13 Jbeta primers. Repertoires were generated with immunoSEQ multiplex PCR, while TCRdb's copy carries only in-frame clones and drops some. The sample contains 200,000 or so clones, over 70% of which appear only once. Sequenced material: PBMCs. This receptor was taken from a woman aged 18 to 35 in good health and CMV-seropositive. The V call is TRBV6-5, the J call TRBJ1-1; D not certain. The CDR3 nucleotides are TGTGCCAGCACGTCGGCGGTGCCGAACACTGAAGCTTTCTTT. Its translation is CASTSAVPNTEAFF.